The 2 T cell receptor beta chains in this list originate from one sample, sequenced in a study of blood T cell repertoires in COVID-19. Produced via immunoSEQ multiplex PCR; TCRdb's table is partial and in-frame only. The repertoire holds about 300,000 clones, more than 75% seen once, with about 1.6% in the top ten. Sequencing was performed on peripheral blood. The receptors originated from a woman aged 45-60 years with acute or convalescent COVID-19.

The chain carries TRBV7-3 and TRBJ2-1, with TRBD1 as a possible D gene (5 bases). The V gene's germline CDR1 is SGHTA and CDR2 FQGTGA. V lost 2 bases, J lost 3 bases, and 5 bases lay in between. The CDR3 covers 13 residues. CDR3 sequence: CASSLQGYNEQFF. The CDR3 DNA follows: TGTGCCAGCAGCTTACAGGGCTACAATGAGCAGTTCTTC. Full variable domain (remainder filled in from reference TRBV7-3 and TRBJ2-1): GAGVSQTPSNKVTEKGKYVELRCDPISGHTALYWYRQSLGQGPEFLIYFQGTGAADDSGLPNDRFFAVRPEGSVSTLKIQRTERGDSAVYLCASSLQGYNEQFFGPGTRLTVL.

The chain uses TRBV19 and TRBJ2-2, with a tentative D call TRBD2 (6 bases). With 5 bases removed from V and 3 bases from J, the gap between germline ends came to 19 bases. Germline V gives CDR1 LNHDA, CDR2 SQIVND (reference sequence). CDR3 length equals 17 residues. CDR3 amino acids: CASSHSDVGGYTGELFF. The CDR3 coding sequence is TGTGCCAGTAGTCATTCTGACGTGGGAGGCTACACCGGGGAGCTGTTTTTT.